This T cell receptor beta chain was retrieved from a study of shared clonotypes between healthy human individuals. General study findings and limits: In general, naive subsets displayed greater estimated richness than memory subsets did. Non-shared clonotypes were found to have lower generation probabilities than the clonotypes that were shared by all four of the sorted-subset donors.

A few counts support this clone. Its antigen is unknown. Profiled with immunoSEQ multiplex PCR; TCRdb holds only in-frame clones, not every one. The sample shows 1 million to 1.2 million clones, 60% to 80% of them seen only once. Sequencing was carried out using memory CD4+ T cells from PBMCs. Subset here: CD45RA-negative fraction. This TCR was recovered from a man aged 18-30 years in good health. Some clones in this sample may be carry-over from other donors' samples.

This chain's CDR3 is CASSLSSTLGYTF. CDR3 nucleotides: TGTGCCAGCAGTTTATCCTCGACCCTAGGCTACACCTTC. V usage is TRBV28 and J usage is TRBJ1-2; D gene unclear. V was clipped by 1 base and J by 8 bases, with 11 bases between them. The CDR3 is made up of 13 amino acids. Germline V gene data show CDR1 as MDHEN and CDR2 as SYDVKM.